The 29 T cell receptor beta chains reported below all come from one sample, sequenced in a study of T cells in localized non-small cell lung cancer. Sequencing used immunoSEQ multiplex PCR; TCRdb keeps in-frame clones, though not all of them. The table shows under 30,000 clones, with 90% occurring only once. This specimen consisted of peripheral blood, obtained before any cancer treatment. The receptors stem from a woman aged 40 to 75 with stage I lung adenocarcinoma.

CDR3 amino acids: CASSYTGTAKTGELFF. DNA of the CDR3: TGTGCCAGCAGCTATACCGGGACTGCAAAGACCGGGGAGCTGTTTTTT. The chain carries TRBV7-2 and TRBJ2-2, with D possibly being TRBD2 (6 bases). Trimming removed 4 bases from V and 5 bases from J, with 17 bases in between. CDR1 is SGHTA and CDR2 is FQGNSA in the germline V gene. The CDR3 totals 16 residues.

The chain combines TRBV5-6 with TRBJ1-1; D may be TRBD1 (5 bases). The CDR3 spans 14 residues. V gave up 2 bases and J gave up 0 bases, with 8 bases separating them. Germline V lookup: CDR1 SGHDT, CDR2 YYEEEE. The CDR3 reads CASSLNRLNTEAFF. The DNA for the CDR3 is TGTGCCAGCAGCTTAAACAGGCTGAACACTGAAGCTTTCTTT.

The chain carries TRBV10-3 and TRBJ1-3; 8 bases are shared with TRBD1. Unmatched junction bases numbered 7, after V lost 9 bases and J lost 9 bases. The germline V gene encodes CDR1 ENHRY and CDR2 SYGVKD. The CDR3 runs 12 residues. CDR3 region: CAISGQGTTIYF. Here the CDR3 DNA reads TGTGCCATTTCTGGACAGGGTACCACCATATATTTT.

V and J are TRBV2 and TRBJ2-7; a weak D match, TRBD1 (5 bases). From germline, CDR1 is SNHLY and CDR2 FYNNEI. V lost 8 bases, J lost 2 bases, and 10 bases lay in between. CDR3 length equals 12 residues. The CDR3 sequence: CASWGRAYEQYF. The CDR3 DNA is TGTGCCAGCTGGGGCAGGGCCTACGAGCAGTACTTC.

The count of this clone is one. The gene calls are TRBV29-1 and TRBJ1-2; D uncertain. The CDR3 is 11 residues long. V was cut by 1 base and J by 10 bases, with 10 bases left in between. Germline CDR1 is SQVTM and CDR2 is ANQGSEA. The CDR3 protein is CSVEGQSLYTF. Here the CDR3 DNA reads TGCAGCGTTGAAGGGCAGAGCCTCTACACCTTC. Looking up the rest from reference TRBV29-1 and TRBJ1-2 gives the full variable domain: SAVISQKPSRDICQRGTSLTIQCQVDSQVTMMFWYRQQPGQSLTLIATANQGSEATYESGFVIDKFPISRPNLTFSTLTVSNMSPEDSSIYLCSVEGQSLYTFGSGTRLTVV.

The chain has TRBV30 and TRBJ2-7, with D perhaps TRBD1 or TRBD2 (6 bases each). This CDR3 has 14 residues. Germline V gives CDR1 GTSNPN, CDR2 SVGIG (reference sequence). Trimming took 0 bases from V and 0 from J, leaving 9 bases between them. CDR3: CAWSVGGNSYEQYF. DNA for the CDR3: TGTGCCTGGAGTGTAGGGGGGAACTCCTACGAGCAGTACTTC.

This clone was counted once. The chain combines TRBV10-3 with TRBJ2-1; D is uncertain. V lost 2 bases and J 0 bases, leaving 11 bases between the germline ends. CDR3 length equals 16 residues. Germline assignment: CDR1 ENHRY and CDR2 SYGVKD. The CDR3 bases are TGTGCCATCAGTGAGGTCCCCACAAGCTCCTACAATGAGCAGTTCTTC. This sequence encodes CAISEVPTSSYNEQFF.

The chain's CDR3 is CASSPATGKSHGYTF. Written as DNA, the CDR3 is TGCGCCAGCAGCCCCGCAACAGGGAAATCTCATGGCTACACCTTC. V usage is TRBV5-1 and J usage is TRBJ1-2, with D perhaps TRBD1 (6 bases). Germline-derived CDR1 and CDR2 are SGHRS and YFSETQ. The CDR3 consists of 15 residues. V gave up 4 bases and J gave up 6 bases, with 19 bases separating them.

This chain uses TRBV7-9 with TRBJ1-2, with D possibly TRBD1 on 6 matching bases. In germline, CDR1 is SEHNR, CDR2 FQNEAQ (reference sequence). V lost 5 bases, J lost 4 bases, and 8 bases lay in between. The length of the CDR3 is 12 residues. The CDR3, as DNA: TGTGCCAGCAGCCCGGACAGCTATGGCTACACCTTC. Translated, it gives CASSPDSYGYTF.

This clone was counted a single time. The V and J genes are TRBV30 and TRBJ1-4, with 9 positions matching TRBD1. With 2 bases clipped from V and 8 bases from J, the junction kept 12 bases outside the gene matches. CDR3 length: 16 residues. CDR1 is GTSNPN, CDR2 SVGIG, per germline (reference sequence). CDR3 nucleotide sequence: TGTGCCTGGAGTCCGAGCTGGACAGGGGTTGGAGAAAAACTGTTTTTT. It is translated as CAWSPSWTGVGEKLFF.

This clone has only a few counts. V gene TRBV12-5 combines with J gene TRBJ2-7; TRBD1 might be the D (5 bases). Trimming took 1 base from V and 6 from J, leaving 13 bases between them. The CDR3 runs to 14 residues. The germline gives CDR1 LGHNT, CDR2 FRNRAP. This CDR3 is CASGLGLSRAEQYF. The CDR3 nucleotides are TGTGCTAGTGGTTTGGGACTCAGCAGGGCCGAGCAGTACTTC.

The chain links TRBV28 to TRBJ1-2, with 10 bases matching TRBD1. Trimming removed 4 bases from V and 1 base from J; junction bases left unmatched: 6. The CDR3 is made up of 16 amino acids. Germline CDR1 reads MDHEN; CDR2 reads SYDVKM. The CDR3: CASSSPRDRGNYGYTF. DNA for the CDR3: TGTGCCAGCAGTTCCCCCCGGGACAGGGGTAACTATGGCTACACCTTC.

This rearrangement joins TRBV18 to TRBJ2-7; 9 nucleotides line up with TRBD1. The CDR3 contains 11 residues. Unmatched junction bases numbered 6, after V lost 6 bases and J lost 12 bases. CDR1 KGHSH and CDR2 LQKENI come from the germline V gene. The CDR3 region is CASSTGTGLYF. CDR3 nucleotide sequence: TGTGCCAGCTCTACAGGGACAGGGCTGTACTTC. The full variable domain, with the rest looked up from reference TRBV18 and TRBJ2-7, is NAGVMQNPRHLVRRRGQEARLRCSPMKGHSHVYWYRQLPEEGLKFMVYLQKENIIDESGMPKERFSAEFPKEGPSILRIQQVVRGDSAAYFCASSTGTGLYFGPGTRLTVT.

This sequence joins TRBV10-3 and TRBJ2-1, with D possibly TRBD1 on 5 matching bases. From germline, CDR1 is ENHRY and CDR2 SYGVKD. Trimming took 3 bases from V and 6 from J, leaving 21 bases between them. The CDR3 is 17 residues long. In DNA form, the CDR3 reads TGTGCCATCAGTGAAGAAGGGGCGCGAGTTTGGGTCAATGAGCAGTTCTTC. Protein product: CAISEEGARVWVNEQFF.

This chain links TRBV6-5 with TRBJ2-7; 7 bases agree with TRBD1. The germline V gene encodes CDR1 MNHEY and CDR2 SVGAGI. The CDR3 runs 15 residues. V lost 2 bases and J lost 2; bases outside the gene matches: 6. The CDR3 here is CASSYRTGLTYEQYF. CDR3 DNA sequence: TGTGCCAGCAGTTACCGGACAGGCCTCACCTACGAGCAGTACTTC.

The gene calls are TRBV19 and TRBJ2-1, with TRBD2 identical over 13 bases. The CDR3 loop spans 15 amino acids. The V gene end was trimmed by 5 bases and the J gene end by 9 bases; junction bases not matched to a gene: 7. Germline V CDR1 and CDR2: LNHDA, SQIVND (reference sequence). The CDR3 DNA is TGTGCCAGTAGTCCGAGGACTAGCGGGAGCCTTGAGCAGTTCTTC. It translates to CASSPRTSGSLEQFF.

The V gene is TRBV15, the J gene TRBJ2-7; a weak D match, TRBD1 (5 bases). Germline V gene lookup returns CDR1 LNHNV and CDR2 YYDKDF (reference sequence). The CDR3 is 17 residues long. V lost 5 bases to trimming and J lost 6 bases, with 26 bases between them. The chain's CDR3 is CATSPTSGAGKICEQYF. In nucleotides, the CDR3 is TGTGCCACCAGCCCAACCTCTGGGGCAGGGAAAATATGCGAGCAGTACTTC. Complete variable domain (other parts from reference TRBV15 and TRBJ2-7): DAMVIQNPRYQVTQFGKPVTLSCSQTLNHNVMYWYQQKSSQAPKLLFHYYDKDFNNEADTPDNFQSRRPNTSFCFLDIRSPGLGDTAMYLCATSPTSGAGKICEQYFGPGTRLTVT.

This sequence joins TRBV10-3 and TRBJ2-1; TRBD2 is a possible D gene (6 bases). Germline CDR1 is ENHRY and CDR2 is SYGVKD. V lost 6 bases and J 12 bases, leaving 12 bases between the germline ends. The CDR3 has 11 residues. The CDR3 loop reads CAIRGLRGQFF. The CDR3 DNA sequence: TGTGCCATCAGGGGACTTCGCGGGCAGTTCTTC.

Only one count was recorded for this clone. The gene calls are TRBV2 and TRBJ1-2, with D possibly matching TRBD1 (5 bases). The V and J ends lost 9 bases and 4 bases respectively, with 24 bases between them. The CDR3 runs to 16 residues. The germline V gene encodes CDR1 SNHLY and CDR2 FYNNEI. For the CDR3, the DNA is TGTGCCAGTTCCGGGACCGCAGCCCCAGTTGGCTATGGCTACACCTTC. It yields the protein CASSGTAAPVGYGYTF.

The chain uses TRBV28 and TRBJ1-5, with TRBD1 as a possible D gene (6 bases). The CDR3 has 15 amino acids. Germline V gene data show CDR1 as MDHEN and CDR2 as SYDVKM. V gave up 8 bases and J gave up 2 bases, with 16 bases separating them. Written as DNA, the CDR3 is TGTGCCAGCCGCACGGGGGCAGGGGGCAATCAGCCCCAGCATTTT. It specifies CASRTGAGGNQPQHF.

The table lists this clone with a count of one. The chain uses TRBV4-3 and TRBJ1-1; tentative D call: TRBD1 (6 bases). Trimming shortened V by 0 bases and J by 6 bases, and 11 bases separated the two germline ends. Germline lookup yields CDR1 LGHNA and CDR2 YSLEER. CDR3 length: 14 amino acids. The CDR3 loop is CASSQDHREPEAFF. The DNA of the CDR3 is TGCGCCAGCAGCCAAGATCACAGGGAGCCTGAAGCTTTCTTT.

This clone was seen a handful of times. J is TRBJ1-2 and V is TRBV28, with 9 bases that match TRBD1. Germline trimming cut 8 bases from V and 2 bases from J; bases unmatched to any gene: 9. Germline V gene data show CDR1 as MDHEN and CDR2 as SYDVKM. CDR3 length: 15 residues. The CDR3 spells CASFRTGTGNYGYTF. The CDR3 DNA sequence: TGTGCCAGCTTCAGAACCGGGACAGGGAACTATGGCTACACCTTC.

DNA for the CDR3: TGTGCCAGCAGTTTTGGGGGAAGGGAGACCCAGTACTTC. Its translation: CASSFGGRETQYF. The rearrangement joins TRBV28 to TRBJ2-5; D may match TRBD1 or TRBD2 (5 bases each). Looked up from germline, CDR1 is MDHEN and CDR2 is SYDVKM. Between the trimmed V and J ends, which lost 3 bases and 5 bases, there was a span of 10 bases. The CDR3 is 13 residues long.

In its sample, this clone was seen a few times. V and J are TRBV27 and TRBJ1-1; D may be TRBD1 (6 bases). The germline V gene has CDR1 MNHEY and CDR2 SMNVEV (reference sequence). V lost 2 bases to trimming and J lost 3 bases, with 10 bases between them. The CDR3 spans 14 residues. The CDR3 DNA reads as TGTGCCAGCAGTTTACGCAGGGGAGACACTGAAGCTTTCTTT. This translates into CASSLRRGDTEAFF.

The chain joins TRBV11-2 to TRBJ2-1; D is perhaps TRBD2 (5 bases). Germline loops: CDR1 SGHAT, CDR2 FQNNGV. The V end was cut by 0 bases, the J end by 9 bases, with 12 bases between. This CDR3 comprises 14 residues. Here the CDR3 reads CASSLDLPSGEQFF. The CDR3 coding sequence is TGTGCCAGCAGCTTAGATTTGCCCAGCGGTGAGCAGTTCTTC.

The gene calls are TRBV5-4 and TRBJ2-5; D gene unclear. There are 12 residues in the CDR3. Trimming removed 3 bases from V and 5 bases from J, with 8 bases in between. The germline V gene has CDR1 SGHNT and CDR2 YYREEE (reference sequence). CDR3 in DNA: TGTGCCAGCAGCTCCCCTCGGGAGACCCAGTACTTC. Its translation is CASSSPRETQYF.

The genes are TRBV20-1 and TRBJ2-7, with D uncertain. Trimming stripped 6 bases from V and 3 bases from J, with 9 bases between. The CDR3 contains 11 residues. Germline V gene sequence: CDR1 DFQATT, CDR2 SNEGSKA (reference sequence). CDR3 loop: CSANDNYEQYF. The DNA of the CDR3 is TGCAGTGCAAACGACAACTACGAGCAGTACTTC.

This clone was seen only once. J is TRBJ2-3 and V is TRBV4-3, with 11 nucleotides matching TRBD2. The germline gives CDR1 LGHNA, CDR2 YSLEER. V was clipped by 1 base and J by 4 bases; unmatched bases: 16. This CDR3 has 20 amino acids. The CDR3 loop reads CASSQGYGLAGTPGPDTQYF. CDR3 bases: TGCGCCAGCAGCCAAGGTTATGGACTAGCGGGCACCCCGGGCCCAGATACGCAGTATTTT.

DNA for the CDR3: TGTGCCAGCAGTTTATCTGGTCGCTTTGAAGCTTTCTTT. This sequence encodes CASSLSGRFEAFF. The chain links TRBV28 to TRBJ1-1; no reliable D call. In germline, CDR1 is MDHEN, CDR2 SYDVKM. This CDR3 is built from 13 residues. V lost 1 base, J lost 7 bases, and 10 bases lay in between.